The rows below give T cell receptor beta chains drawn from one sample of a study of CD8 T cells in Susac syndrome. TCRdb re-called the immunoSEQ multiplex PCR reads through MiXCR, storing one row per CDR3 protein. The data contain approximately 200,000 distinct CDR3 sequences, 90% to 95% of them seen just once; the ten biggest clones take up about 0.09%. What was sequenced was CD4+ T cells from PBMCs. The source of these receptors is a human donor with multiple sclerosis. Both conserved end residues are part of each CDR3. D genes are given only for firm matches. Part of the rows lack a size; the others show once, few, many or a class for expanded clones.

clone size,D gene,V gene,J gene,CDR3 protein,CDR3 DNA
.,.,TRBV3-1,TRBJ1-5,CASSQLRDNQPQHF,TGTGCCAGCAGCCAACTCCGGGACAATCAGCCCCAGCATTTT
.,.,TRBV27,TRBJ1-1,CASSLPKGGGGTEAFF,TGTGCCAGCAGTTTACCAAAAGGCGGAGGCGGCACTGAAGCTTTCTTT
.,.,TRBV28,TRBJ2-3,CASSFPARADTQYF,TGTGCCAGCAGTTTCCCCGCCAGAGCAGATACGCAGTATTTT
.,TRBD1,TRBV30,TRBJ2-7,CAGDRGGYEQYF,TGTGCCGGGGACAGGGGAGGGTACGAGCAGTACTTC
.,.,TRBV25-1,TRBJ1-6,CASSEDQGWDSPLHF,TGTGCCAGCAGTGAAGACCAGGGTTGGGATTCACCCCTCCACTTT
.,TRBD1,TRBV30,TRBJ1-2,CAWYHGTATKTNYGYTF,TGTGCCTGGTACCACGGGACAGCGACCAAAACTAACTATGGCTACACCTTC
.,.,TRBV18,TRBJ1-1,CASSPRIASPAEAFF,TGTGCCAGCTCACCAAGAATCGCATCTCCCGCAGAAGCTTTCTTT
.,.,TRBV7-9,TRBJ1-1,CASSGRQATNTEAFF,TGTGCCAGCAGCGGTCGACAGGCGACAAACACTGAAGCTTTCTTT
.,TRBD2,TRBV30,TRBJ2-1,CAWSVTRTSGVTSYNEQFF,TGTGCCTGGAGTGTAACCCGGACTAGCGGGGTCACCTCTTACAATGAGCAGTTCTTC
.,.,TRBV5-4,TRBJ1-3,CASSLDPADGNTIYF,TGTGCCAGCAGCTTGGACCCCGCGGACGGAAACACCATATATTTT
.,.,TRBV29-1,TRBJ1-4,CSVELSATRKLFF,TGCAGCGTTGAATTATCCGCCACTAGAAAACTGTTTTTT
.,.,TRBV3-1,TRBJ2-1,CASSQTEGEQFF,TGTGCCAGCAGCCAAACCGAGGGTGAGCAGTTCTTC
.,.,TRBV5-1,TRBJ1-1,CASSRLNAEAFF,TGCGCCAGCAGTCGGCTGAACGCTGAAGCTTTCTTT
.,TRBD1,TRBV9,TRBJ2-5,CASSPQTGEETQYF,TGTGCCAGCAGCCCCCAGACAGGGGAAGAGACCCAGTACTTC
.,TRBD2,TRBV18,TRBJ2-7,CASSLAGGTYEQYF,TGTGCCAGCTCCCTAGCGGGAGGGACCTACGAGCAGTACTTC
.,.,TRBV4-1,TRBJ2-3,CASSQGPRDTQYF,TGCGCCAGCAGCCAGGGGCCGAGGGATACGCAGTATTTT
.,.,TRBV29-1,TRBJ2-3,CSVEQSTDTQYF,TGCAGCGTTGAGCAGAGCACAGATACGCAGTATTTT
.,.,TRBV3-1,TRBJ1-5,CASSQDENQPQHF,TGTGCCAGCAGCCAAGACGAGAATCAGCCCCAGCATTTT
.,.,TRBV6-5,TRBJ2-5,CASSYSWQATQETQYF,TGTGCCAGCAGTTACTCTTGGCAGGCGACCCAAGAGACCCAGTACTTC
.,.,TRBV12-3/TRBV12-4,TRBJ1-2,CASNGRGANYGYTF,TGTGCCAGCAACGGCCGGGGAGCTAACTATGGCTACACCTTC
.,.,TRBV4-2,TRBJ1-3,CASSLPLRTGNTIYF,TGTGCCAGCAGCCTGCCGTTAAGGACTGGAAACACCATATATTTT
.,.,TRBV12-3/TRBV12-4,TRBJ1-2,CASSLVGTNYGYTF,TGTGCCAGCAGTTTAGTGGGAACCAACTATGGCTACACCTTC
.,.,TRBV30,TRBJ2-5,CAWSVKGSETQYF,TGTGCCTGGAGTGTTAAGGGGTCGGAGACCCAGTACTTC
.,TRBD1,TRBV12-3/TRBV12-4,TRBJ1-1,CASSLAGTGPGAFF,TGTGCCAGCAGTTTAGCGGGGACAGGACCGGGTGCTTTCTTT
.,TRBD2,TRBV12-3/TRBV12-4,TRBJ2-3,CASTLAGGRTDTQYF,TGTGCCAGCACCTTAGCGGGGGGCCGCACAGATACGCAGTATTTT
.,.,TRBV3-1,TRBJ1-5,CASSQGQYQPQHF,TGTGCCAGCAGCCAAGGACAGTATCAGCCCCAGCATTTT
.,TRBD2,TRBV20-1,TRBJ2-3,CSARISGDGTDTQYF,TGCAGTGCTAGGATTAGCGGGGATGGCACAGATACGCAGTATTTT
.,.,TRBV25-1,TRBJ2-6,CASSESVRGWLGANVLTF,TGTGCCAGCAGTGAGTCTGTGAGAGGGTGGCTTGGGGCCAACGTCCTGACTTTC
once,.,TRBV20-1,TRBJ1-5,CSARPSTGNSNQPQHF,TGCAGTGCTAGACCGTCGACGGGGAATAGCAATCAGCCCCAGCATTTT